Below, 21 T cell receptor beta chains from the same sample are listed, as sequenced in a study of blood T cell repertoires in COVID-19. Clones were sequenced by immunoSEQ multiplex PCR, and TCRdb holds only the in-frame ones, with some missing. The table includes about 440,000 clones, more than 85% detected once. Sequencing was done on a sample of peripheral blood. These receptors came from a woman aged 25 to 39 with acute or convalescent COVID-19.

In its sample, this clone was seen a few times. The chain employs TRBV13 and TRBJ2-3; TRBD1 matches 7 bases. This CDR3 contains 15 residues. Per germline, CDR1 PRHDT and CDR2 FYEKMQ (reference sequence). V lost 4 bases, J lost 5 bases, and 9 bases stayed unmatched. In DNA form, the CDR3 reads TGTGCCAGCAGCTCCCCGGACAGGTATGGAGATACGCAGTATTTT. Its translation is CASSSPDRYGDTQYF.

The CDR3 region is CASIPGRDTEAFF. In DNA, the CDR3 is TGTGCCAGTATCCCAGGGAGGGACACTGAAGCTTTCTTT. The gene calls are TRBV19 and TRBJ1-1; possibly TRBD1 for D (5 bases). There are 13 residues in the CDR3. V was cut by 7 bases and J by 3 bases, with 12 bases left in between. In germline, CDR1 is LNHDA, CDR2 SQIVND (reference sequence). Full variable domain (missing parts from reference TRBV19 and TRBJ1-1): DGGITQSPKYLFRKEGQNVTLSCEQNLNHDAMYWYRQDPGQGLRLIYYSQIVNDFQKGDIAEGYSVSREKKESFPLTVTSAQKNPTAFYLCASIPGRDTEAFFGQGTRLTVV.

In this sample, this clone turned up a few times. This sequence joins TRBV4-1 and TRBJ1-4, with 11 positions matching TRBD1. CDR3 length equals 16 residues. Losses at the gene ends were 4 bases for V and 3 bases for J; bases not matched to a gene: 4. Per the germline V gene, CDR1 is MGHRA and CDR2 is YSYEKL. The CDR3 spells CASSRGQGAANEKLFF. CDR3 DNA sequence: TGCGCCAGCAGCCGCGGACAGGGGGCGGCTAATGAAAAACTGTTTTTT.

The rearrangement joins TRBV11-3 to TRBJ2-1; 15 nucleotides align to TRBD2. This CDR3 has 15 amino acids. The V gene's germline CDR1 is SGHNT and CDR2 YENEEA. The junction had 4 bases not matched to a gene; V was cut back by 5 bases and J by 8 bases. This CDR3 reads CASSRGTSGGYEQFF. CDR3 sequence (DNA): TGTGCCAGCAGCAGAGGGACTAGCGGGGGGTATGAGCAGTTCTTC.

The J gene is TRBJ1-1, the V gene TRBV28; D is undetermined. In germline, CDR1 is MDHEN, CDR2 SYDVKM. The V gene lost 6 bases and the J gene lost 6 bases, with 11 bases spanning the gap. The CDR3 covers 12 residues. CDR3 nucleotides: TGTGCCAGCAGCCAAAACAGTCCTGAAGCTTTCTTT. Protein product: CASSQNSPEAFF.

The CDR3 DNA follows: TGTGCCAGCAGTTACAGACAGAACTATGGCTACACCTTC. It yields the protein CASSYRQNYGYTF. J is TRBJ1-2 and V is TRBV6-5, with a tentative D call TRBD1 (5 bases). Per germline, CDR1 MNHEY and CDR2 SVGAGI. This CDR3 spans 13 amino acids. V gave up 2 bases and J gave up 2 bases, with 6 bases separating them.

This chain joins TRBV28 and TRBJ1-2; a possible D gene is TRBD1 (6 bases). The V gene lost 6 bases and the J gene lost 3 bases, with 20 bases spanning the gap. The CDR3 length is 16 residues. Germline V gives CDR1 MDHEN, CDR2 SYDVKM. CDR3: CASSSPQYRVYYGYTF. The CDR3 DNA is TGTGCCAGCAGCTCCCCTCAATACAGGGTATACTATGGCTACACCTTC.

The genes are TRBV29-1 and TRBJ2-7, with D unresolved. The CDR3 loop spans 13 amino acids. Trimming removed 5 bases at V and 3 bases at J, with 14 bases between. Per germline, CDR1 SQVTM and CDR2 ANQGSEA. CDR3 in DNA: TGCAGCGTTATGCGGATCATGGACTACGAGCAGTACTTC. It encodes CSVMRIMDYEQYF.

The V call is TRBV2, the J call TRBJ2-7, with 7 bases aligning to TRBD1. The CDR3 has 14 amino acids. Trimming removed 6 bases from V and 3 bases from J; junction bases left unmatched: 8. Germline V gene data show CDR1 as SNHLY and CDR2 as FYNNEI. CDR3 bases: TGTGCCAGCAGGCTCGACAGGGAACTCTACGAGCAGTACTTC. It codes for CASRLDRELYEQYF. The whole variable domain, remainder taken from reference TRBV2 and TRBJ2-7, is EPEVTQTPSHQVTQMGQEVILRCVPISNHLYFYWYRQILGQKVEFLVSFYNNEISEKSEIFDDQFSVERPDGSNFTLKIRSTKLEDSAMYFCASRLDRELYEQYFGPGTRLTVT.

The chain joins TRBV28 to TRBJ1-4; possible D gene TRBD1, 6 bases. CDR3 length: 14 amino acids. Trimming cost V 1 base and J 5 bases, with 8 bases left between them. The germline V gene encodes CDR1 MDHEN and CDR2 SYDVKM. This CDR3 is CASSLSGVNEKLFF. The CDR3 DNA reads as TGTGCCAGCAGTTTATCAGGGGTCAATGAAAAACTGTTTTTT.

The rearrangement links TRBV30 to TRBJ1-5; no definite D call. Germline-derived CDR1 and CDR2 are GTSNPN and SVGIG (reference sequence). V was pared by 5 bases and J by 5 bases, with 16 bases between. The CDR3 consists of 14 residues. Here the CDR3 DNA reads TGTGCCTGGGCCCCGTTGAGGGCAGATCAGCCCCAGCATTTT. Its protein product is CAWAPLRADQPQHF. Based on the CDR3 plus reference TRBV30 and TRBJ1-5, the full variable domain is SQTIHQWPATLVQPVGSPLSLECTVEGTSNPNLYWYRQAAGRGLQLLFYSVGIGQISSEVPQNLSASRPQDRQFILSSKKLLLSDSGFYLCAWAPLRADQPQHFGDGTRLSIL.

V is TRBV3-1 (or the pseudogene TRBV3-2) and J is TRBJ2-7, with TRBD1 matching 11 bases. V was clipped by 4 bases and J by 4 bases; unmatched bases: 9. The length of the CDR3 is 16 residues. Germline CDR1 and CDR2: LGHDT and YNNKEL (reference sequence). DNA for the CDR3: TGTGCCAGCAGCCGAGCCGGGACAGGGGGGGGATACGAGCAGTACTTC. Protein product: CASSRAGTGGGYEQYF.

The chain carries TRBV15 and TRBJ1-4, with D uncertain. Germline lookup yields CDR1 LNHNV and CDR2 YYDKDF (reference sequence). V was shortened by 1 base and J by 8 bases, with 11 bases between the two germline ends. CDR3 size: 14 residues. The CDR3 reads CATSRALAGEKLFF. The DNA for the CDR3 is TGTGCCACCAGCAGAGCCTTAGCTGGGGAAAAACTGTTTTTT.

Comment on this clone: One end of the junction fails to match germline, which may point to a read error. V and J are TRBV30 and TRBJ2-7; 7 bases align to TRBD1. CDR3 size: 10 residues. Germline CDR1 is GTSNPN and CDR2 is SVGIG (reference sequence). CDR3 amino acids: CASTGTAISF. CDR3 nucleotides: TGTGCCTCTACCGGGACAGCGATATCCTTC.

The CDR3 protein is CASRRGPSEQYF. The DNA for the CDR3 is TGTGCCAGCAGAAGAGGGCCCTCCGAGCAGTACTTC. This chain links TRBV12-3 or TRBV12-4 with TRBJ2-7; TRBD2 might be the D (5 bases). The CDR3 sequence is 12 residues long. Trimming took 6 bases from V and 6 from J, leaving 12 bases between them.

V usage is TRBV3-1 (or the pseudogene TRBV3-2) and J usage is TRBJ2-7; the match to TRBD1 covers 9 bases. Trimming removed 3 bases from V and 3 bases from J; junction bases left unmatched: 6. The length of the CDR3 is 15 residues. Germline V gene sequence: CDR1 LGHDT, CDR2 YNNKEL (reference sequence). The CDR3 DNA follows: TGTGCCAGCAGCCAGGCGGGACAGGGTATCTACGAGCAGTACTTC. Its translation: CASSQAGQGIYEQYF.

V is TRBV5-1 and J is TRBJ2-1; tentative D call: TRBD2 (6 bases). CDR3 size: 11 residues. The ends were cut back, 7 bases at V and 12 bases at J, with 14 bases in the middle. The V gene's germline CDR1 is SGHRS and CDR2 YFSETQ. The CDR3 protein is CASGTGRTQFF. The CDR3 DNA follows: TGCGCCAGCGGAACGGGGAGGACGCAGTTCTTC.

This clone is a singleton in its sample. The chain links TRBV7-2 to TRBJ2-7; TRBD2 agrees at 8 bases. In germline, CDR1 is SGHTA, CDR2 FQGNSA. Trimming cost V 0 bases and J 5 bases; bases outside gene matches: 12. The CDR3 is 17 residues long. CDR3 in DNA: TGTGCCAGCAGCTTAGCGCTCTCAGCGGGAGACGGGCACGAGCAGTACTTC. This translates into CASSLALSAGDGHEQYF.

The chain links TRBV30 to TRBJ1-1; D may be TRBD1 (5 bases). Deletions cut 0 bases from V and 3 bases from J, with 17 bases between. The CDR3 has 16 amino acids. Germline CDR1 is GTSNPN and CDR2 is SVGIG (reference sequence). CDR3 bases: TGTGCCTGGAGTGTACCGTCCTGGGGGGGATACACTGAAGCTTTCTTT. Protein: CAWSVPSWGGYTEAFF.

This chain's CDR3 is CASSQDPTGSYGYTF. DNA for the CDR3: TGCGCCAGCAGCCAAGATCCCACAGGGTCCTATGGCTACACCTTC. The J gene is TRBJ1-2, the V gene TRBV4-1; tentatively, D is TRBD1 (6 bases). Trimming took off 0 bases at V and 4 bases at J, with 12 bases between the two ends. Germline CDR1 is MGHRA and CDR2 is YSYEKL. The CDR3 runs 15 residues.

The chain joins TRBV7-6 to TRBJ2-2, with no clear D. V was cut by 1 base and J by 0 bases, with 6 bases left in between. This CDR3 spans 15 amino acids. Per the germline V gene, CDR1 is SGHVS and CDR2 is FNYEAQ. As DNA, the CDR3 is TGTGCCAGCAGCTTAGATACAGCGAACACCGGGGAGCTGTTTTTT. Protein: CASSLDTANTGELFF.